The T cell receptor (beta chain) under discussion was sequenced for a study of control samples from healthy donors and cancer patients. This CDR3 contains 13 residues. V lost 10 bases to trimming and J lost 0 bases, with 12 bases between them. Germline V CDR1 and CDR2: MDHEN, SYDVKM. This clone was detected ten times or more. TCRdb keeps only in-frame clones here, not all; method: immunoSEQ multiplex PCR. The sample has about 120,000 clones, approximately 88% seen once; the top ten hold less than 3.5%. This rearrangement joins TRBV28 to TRBJ1-2; possible D gene TRBD1, 6 bases. The specimen was blood. This receptor was taken from a man in his forties in good health. The CDR3 here is CATVTGPNYGYTF. In DNA form, the CDR3 reads TGTGCCACCGTGACAGGCCCTAACTATGGCTACACCTTC.